This T cell receptor (beta chain) was sequenced in a study of identical twins. Using its own MiXCR run on the 5' RACE reads, TCRdb lists one record per CDR3 protein. The sample shows some 900,000 distinct CDR3 sequences, roughly an eighth of them seen only once. This CDR3 region has 15 residues. Germline CDR1 reads LGHNA; CDR2 reads YNFKEQ. Trimming shortened V by 4 bases and J by 1 base, and 8 bases separated the two germline ends. This clonotype occurred many times. Antigen: not known. Study-wide results and caveats: A lower insertion count was a feature of abundant cord blood beta clonotypes, with no such feature in memory repertoires. Findings depended on cross-sectional statistics rather than tracking the same donors.

The data also belong to a second study, concerning yellow fever vaccine responses in identical twins.

The receptor was isolated from a woman under 30 in good health. This chain connects TRBV4-2 to TRBJ1-6; no clear D. Sequencing was done on a sample of PBMCs. CDR3 region: CASSPSGSYNSPLHF. In DNA form, the CDR3 reads TGTGCCAGCAGCCCGTCGGGGTCCTATAATTCACCCCTCCACTTT.